A single sample gave rise to the 30 T cell receptor beta chains below, sequenced in a study of regulatory T cells in long-lasting Graves disease. The time point here: persistent/refractory GD, antithyroid drugs over 5 years with positive TRAb. The TCR library used RNA extracted from PBMCs. Researchers made TCR beta libraries by using iRepertoire HTBI primers and running Arm-PCR on CDR3 regions. TCRdb reanalysed the multiplex PCR reads using MiXCR and keeps one entry per CDR3 protein. The sample has hundreds of thousands of distinct CDR3 sequences; less than 25% are singletons. The source material was peripheral blood mononuclear cells (PBMCs), sampled when the disease was refractory, from a patient treated with antithyroid drugs. The receptors originated from a female donor with Graves disease.

This chain joins TRBV6-1 and TRBJ1-5, with 7 bases matching TRBD1. Trimming at V came to 5 bases and at J to 0 bases, leaving 13 bases not matched to a gene. The CDR3 sequence is 18 residues long. The germline gives CDR1 MNHNS, CDR2 SASEGT. CDR3 protein: CASSRDSPLIYSNQPQHF. The CDR3 DNA reads as TGTGCCAGCAGTAGGGACAGTCCTTTAATATATAGCAATCAGCCCCAGCATTTT.

This clonotype was seen at least ten times. V gene TRBV7-2 combines with J gene TRBJ2-7; 7 nucleotides line up with TRBD1. This CDR3 comprises 15 residues. The V and J ends lost 1 base and 2 bases, in that order; junction bases with no gene match: 5. The germline V gene encodes CDR1 SGHTA and CDR2 FQGNSA. DNA for the CDR3: TGTGCCAGCAGCTTAGGGGACAGTTTTACCTACGAGCAGTACTTC. As protein: CASSLGDSFTYEQYF.

This clonotype was detected many times. The gene calls are TRBV6-1 and TRBJ2-7, with 7 bases that match TRBD1. After removal of 6 bases from V and 1 base from J, the junction contained 0 bases not matched to a gene. The CDR3 totals 12 residues. Germline CDR1 and CDR2: MNHNS and SASEGT. This CDR3 reads CASRDRSYEQYF. Here the CDR3 DNA reads TGTGCCAGCAGGGACAGGTCCTACGAGCAGTACTTC.

J is TRBJ1-4 and V is TRBV27, with D hard to call. The ends were cut back, 6 bases at V and 6 bases at J, with 14 bases in the middle. Germline lookup yields CDR1 MNHEY and CDR2 SMNVEV (reference sequence). CDR3 length: 14 amino acids. The CDR3 nucleotides read TGTGCCAGCAGCCTGGGCTGGCCAGATGAAAAACTGTTTTTT. Translating gives CASSLGWPDEKLFF.

This clonotype was observed a handful of times. Since no conserved phenylalanine or tryptophan closes the CDR3, a read error is the likely cause. The chain uses TRBV27 and TRBJ1-1; 7 nucleotides align to TRBD1. CDR1 and CDR2 (germline): MNHEY, SMNVEV (reference sequence). V lost 1 base, J lost 3 bases, and 5 bases stayed unmatched. The CDR3 is 15 amino acids. The CDR3 DNA sequence: TGTGCCAGCAGTTTATTGACAGGGACGGACACTGAAGCTTTCCTT. Residues: CASSLLTGTDTEAFL.

This clonotype showed up just a few times. The chain joins TRBV6-5 to TRBJ1-5; D gene uncertain. The germline V gene encodes CDR1 MNHEY and CDR2 SVGAGI. There are 15 residues in the CDR3. V was clipped by 4 bases and J by 0 bases, with 10 bases between them. CDR3 nucleotide sequence: TGTGCCAGCAGTTGGGGAGATTATAGCAATCAGCCCCAGCATTTT. It encodes CASSWGDYSNQPQHF.

This clonotype appeared a few times. V usage is TRBV5-4 and J usage is TRBJ2-7; no clear D gene. This CDR3 is 13 amino acids long. The V gene's germline CDR1 is SGHNT and CDR2 YYREEE (reference sequence). V lost 4 bases, J lost 5 bases, and 13 bases lay in between. The chain's CDR3 is CASSPQHRDEQYF. For the CDR3, the DNA is TGTGCCAGCAGCCCACAACATCGGGACGAGCAGTACTTC. Complete variable domain (other parts from reference TRBV5-4 and TRBJ2-7): ETGVTQSPTHLIKTRGQQVTLRCSSQSGHNTVSWYQQALGQGPQFIFQYYREEENGRGNFPPRFSGLQFPNYSSELNVNALELDDSALYLCASSPQHRDEQYFGPGTRLTVT.

This chain uses TRBV5-8 with TRBJ2-2; 8 positions agree with TRBD1. This CDR3 region has 14 residues. J gave up 7 bases and V 9 bases, and 11 bases lay outside the gene matches. The germline CDR1 and CDR2 sequences are SGHTS and YDEGEE. The CDR3 coding sequence is TGTGCCACCCAGGACAGGGTGGGACTCGGGGAGCTGTTTTTT. Its protein is CATQDRVGLGELFF.

By share, this clonotype ranks as medium-sized. This chain uses TRBV13 with TRBJ1-3; 8 positions agree with TRBD1. Germline CDR1 and CDR2: PRHDT and FYEKMQ (reference sequence). V lost 5 bases to trimming and J lost 4 bases; unmatched junction nucleotides: 7. The CDR3 is 15 amino acids. CDR3 residues: CASSVADRGGNTIYF. For the CDR3, the DNA is TGTGCCAGCAGCGTAGCTGACAGGGGAGGAAACACCATATATTTT. The entire variable domain, with the rest obtained from reference TRBV13 and TRBJ1-3, is as follows: AAGVIQSPRHLIKEKRETATLKCYPIPRHDTVYWYQQGPGQDPQFLISFYEKMQSDKGSIPDRFSAQQFSDYHSELNMSSLELGDSALYFCASSVADRGGNTIYFGEGSWLTVV.

This clonotype was observed a handful of times. V gene TRBV6-2 or TRBV6-3 combines with J gene TRBJ2-7, with no clear D. This CDR3 spans 15 amino acids. V lost 2 bases, J lost 7 bases, and 18 bases lay in between. Germline loops: CDR1 MNHEY, CDR2 SVGEGT. The CDR3 here is CASSYVLAGPREQYF. CDR3 in DNA: TGTGCCAGCAGTTACGTGCTGGCAGGACCACGGGAGCAGTACTTC.

This clonotype has a count of ten or more. The rearrangement uses TRBV7-9 and TRBJ2-5; 13 nucleotides match TRBD2. Germline CDR1 and CDR2: SEHNR and FQNEAQ (reference sequence). The junction had 3 bases not matched to a gene; V was cut back by 3 bases and J by 2 bases. CDR3 length: 16 amino acids. CDR3 nucleotide sequence: TGTGCCAGCAGCTTGGTGGGACTAGCGGGGCAAGAGACCCAGTACTTC. Its protein product is CASSLVGLAGQETQYF.

The table lists this clonotype with many counts. This rearrangement joins TRBV20-1 to TRBJ2-7, with D maybe TRBD2 (5 bases). Trimming removed 2 bases from V and 4 bases from J, with 12 bases in between. This CDR3 region has 13 residues. Germline-derived CDR1 and CDR2 are DFQATT and SNEGSKA (reference sequence). The CDR3 is CSARRAGVYEQYF. CDR3 in DNA: TGCAGTGCTAGAAGGGCGGGCGTATACGAGCAGTACTTC.

A note on this clonotype: A much larger clone differs from this one at a single base, so this may be a read error. The chain links TRBV2 to TRBJ2-7; possible D gene TRBD2, 7 bases. V was cut by 8 bases and J by 7 bases, with 24 bases left in between. Germline CDR1 SNHLY, CDR2 FYNNEI. This CDR3 has 15 amino acids. Here the CDR3 DNA reads TGTGCCAGCGGTCGGGGGGCGGGAGCGGTGGATGAGCAGTACTTC. Its protein is CASGRGAGAVDEQYF.

The chain combines TRBV28 with TRBJ2-7; 8 nucleotides match TRBD1. This CDR3 has 15 residues. Germline values: CDR1 MDHEN, CDR2 SYDVKM. V shed 6 bases and J 0 bases; nucleotides not matched to a gene: 7. CDR3 bases: TGTGCCAGCAGACCAGGGACAGGCCCCTCCTACGAGCAGTACTTC. Translated, it gives CASRPGTGPSYEQYF.

This clonotype was seen repeatedly, ten times or more. The chain is built from TRBV27 and TRBJ2-2; 10 nucleotides align to TRBD2. The germline gives CDR1 MNHEY, CDR2 SMNVEV (reference sequence). Losses at the gene ends were 5 bases for V and 7 bases for J; bases not matched to a gene: 7. The CDR3 is 15 residues long. The CDR3 spells CASSTPSGSIGELFF. CDR3 coding DNA: TGTGCCAGCAGTACCCCTAGCGGGAGTATCGGGGAGCTGTTTTTT.

The V gene is TRBV30, the J gene TRBJ1-1; D remains unclear. V shed 4 bases and J shed 4 bases, with 13 bases lying between them. Germline V gene data show CDR1 as GTSNPN and CDR2 as SVGIG (reference sequence). CDR3 length: 13 amino acids. This chain's CDR3 is CAWIPGYATEAFF. DNA for the CDR3: TGTGCCTGGATTCCGGGATATGCCACTGAAGCTTTCTTT.

The chain combines TRBV11-2 with TRBJ1-4; D gene ambiguous. The germline V gene encodes CDR1 SGHAT and CDR2 FQNNGV. Deletions cut 2 bases from V and 3 bases from J, with 7 bases between. The CDR3 is 14 residues long. This CDR3 is CASSLYSSNEKLFF. In nucleotides, the CDR3 is TGTGCCAGCAGCTTATACAGCTCTAATGAAAAACTGTTTTTT. Full variable domain (missing parts from reference TRBV11-2 and TRBJ1-4): EAGVAQSPRYKIIEKRQSVAFWCNPISGHATLYWYQQILGQGPKLLIQFQNNGVVDDSQLPKDRFSAERLKGVDSTLKIQPAKLEDSAVYLCASSLYSSNEKLFFGSGTQLSVL.

The chain joins TRBV5-6 to TRBJ2-7, with 9 bases aligning to TRBD1. CDR1 and CDR2 (germline): SGHDT, YYEEEE. The V gene end was trimmed by 6 bases and the J gene end by 5 bases; junction bases not matched to a gene: 3. The CDR3 length is 12 residues. CDR3 nucleotide sequence: TGTGCCAGCAACCGGGACAGGGACGAGCAGTACTTC. As protein: CASNRDRDEQYF. Full variable domain (outside the CDR3, taken from reference TRBV5-6 and TRBJ2-7): DAGVTQSPTHLIKTRGQQVTLRCSPKSGHDTVSWYQQALGQGPQFIFQYYEEEERQRGNFPDRFSGHQFPNYSSELNVNALLLGDSALYLCASNRDRDEQYFGPGTRLTVT.

The V and J genes are TRBV9 and TRBJ2-2; D remains ambiguous. In germline, CDR1 is SGDLS, CDR2 YYNGEE. Trimming left V 3 bases short and J 3 bases short, with 12 bases between. This CDR3 is 15 amino acids long. CDR3 sequence (DNA): TGTGCCAGCAGCGACCCGCGCTACGACACCGGGGAGCTGTTTTTT. Translating it yields CASSDPRYDTGELFF.

This clonotype was recorded a few times. CDR3: CASKRQGPYEQYF. The CDR3 nucleotides read TGCGCCAGCAAACGACAGGGCCCCTACGAGCAGTACTTC. The chain couples TRBV5-1 to TRBJ2-7; TRBD1 matches at 7 bases. The germline V gene has CDR1 SGHRS and CDR2 YFSETQ. V shed 6 bases, J shed 2 bases, and the junction held 5 bases outside the gene matches. This CDR3 has 13 amino acids. The whole variable domain, remainder taken from reference TRBV5-1 and TRBJ2-7, is KAGVTQTPRYLIKTRGQQVTLSCSPISGHRSVSWYQQTPGQGLQFLFEYFSETQRNKGNFPGRFSGRQFSNSRSEMNVSTLELGDSALYLCASKRQGPYEQYFGPGTRLTVT.

This clonotype has more than one count but fewer than ten. The gene calls are TRBV18 and TRBJ1-4, with D perhaps TRBD1 (6 bases). The CDR3 contains 15 residues. V was trimmed by 3 bases and J by 7 bases, leaving 15 bases between them. Germline CDR1 KGHSH, CDR2 LQKENI. The CDR3 here is CASSPLGGDTEKLFF. CDR3 nucleotides: TGTGCCAGCTCACCTCTGGGAGGGGACACTGAAAAACTGTTTTTT.

V and J are TRBV4-1 and TRBJ2-7; D gene ambiguous. Trimming took off 4 bases at V and 9 bases at J, with 13 bases between the two ends. The CDR3 is 12 amino acids. Germline V gene sequence: CDR1 MGHRA, CDR2 YSYEKL. The CDR3: CASSRERCGQYF. The CDR3 nucleotides are TGCGCCAGCAGCCGAGAAAGGTGTGGGCAGTACTTC.

The chain employs TRBV27 and TRBJ2-3; 11 positions match TRBD2. The J segment lost 0 bases and the V segment lost 3 bases, leaving 8 bases of the junction unmatched. CDR3 length: 18 amino acids. Per the germline V gene, CDR1 is MNHEY and CDR2 is SMNVEV (reference sequence). Written as DNA, the CDR3 is TGTGCCAGCAGTTTGCGGCTAGCGGGAGGAGGGAGCACAGATACGCAGTATTTT. It yields the protein CASSLRLAGGGSTDTQYF.

Ten or more counts support this clonotype. The chain has TRBV12-3 or TRBV12-4 and TRBJ2-5; 8 nucleotides align to TRBD1. The J segment lost 4 bases and the V segment lost 7 bases, leaving 8 bases of the junction unmatched. The CDR3 totals 14 residues. CDR3: CASKPRGQGETQYF. CDR3 bases: TGTGCCAGCAAGCCCAGGGGGCAAGGAGAGACCCAGTACTTC.

V usage is TRBV28 and J usage is TRBJ2-1; 11 nucleotides match TRBD2. This CDR3 is 17 amino acids long. Unmatched junction bases numbered 14, after V lost 4 bases and J lost 9 bases. Germline V gene data show CDR1 as MDHEN and CDR2 as SYDVKM. The CDR3, as DNA: TGTGCCAGCAGTTACCCTCCACTAGCGGGAGAGCGTAGTGAGCAGTTCTTC. Residues: CASSYPPLAGERSEQFF.

The rearrangement links TRBV12-3 or TRBV12-4 to TRBJ2-1, with D hard to call. The CDR3 sequence is 12 residues long. With 3 bases removed from V and 9 bases from J, the gap between germline ends came to 9 bases. The CDR3, as DNA: TGTGCCAGCAGTTTTCCTGGATTTGAGCAGTTCTTC. Encoded protein: CASSFPGFEQFF.

In its sample, this clonotype was seen a few times. V gene TRBV18 combines with J gene TRBJ1-1; TRBD1 might be the D (6 bases). The CDR3 extends over 16 amino acids. CDR1 is KGHSH and CDR2 is LQKENI in the germline V gene. Trimming left V 4 bases short and J 3 bases short, with 18 bases between. The CDR3 sequence: CASSRDILTSDTEAFF. The DNA for the CDR3 is TGTGCCAGCTCACGGGACATCTTAACTTCCGACACTGAAGCTTTCTTT.

This clonotype was found many times. This chain connects TRBV18 to TRBJ1-5; TRBD1 matches 7 bases. CDR1 is KGHSH, CDR2 LQKENI, per germline. V was clipped by 2 bases and J by 6 bases; unmatched bases: 4. The CDR3 loop spans 14 amino acids. This chain's CDR3 is CASSPGQGVQPQHF. The CDR3, as DNA: TGTGCCAGCTCACCAGGGCAGGGGGTTCAGCCCCAGCATTTT.

With respect to this clonotype: An end of the junction does not agree with germline; a read error may underlie this. The chain couples TRBV7-2 to TRBJ2-7; 7 bases match TRBD1. Germline V gives CDR1 SGHTA, CDR2 FQGNSA. The CDR3 is 15 amino acids. CDR3 nucleotides: TGTGCCAGCAGCTTAGCGCGCGACAGGGTCCCCGAGCAGTGCTTC. Its translation is CASSLARDRVPEQCF.

The chain uses TRBV2 and TRBJ2-1; TRBD2 matches 9 bases. The length of the CDR3 is 19 residues. Germline CDR1 reads SNHLY; CDR2 reads FYNNEI. After removal of 6 bases from V and 0 bases from J, the junction contained 15 bases not matched to a gene. As DNA, the CDR3 is TGTGCCAGCAGCCCCATGGTGGCTAGCGGGACCAGCTCCTACAATGAGCAGTTCTTC. Amino acids: CASSPMVASGTSSYNEQFF.